Below, one T cell receptor (beta chain) is given with its context. The data were obtained in a study of blood T cell repertoires in COVID-19. This CDR3 contains 14 residues. CDR1 GTSNPN and CDR2 SVGIG come from the germline V gene (reference sequence). V was shortened by 4 bases and J by 6 bases, with 15 bases between the two germline ends. Profiling relied on immunoSEQ multiplex PCR, and the TCRdb table lists in-frame clones only, not all of them. The data show roughly 290,000 clones, more than 65% seen once. Sequenced material: peripheral blood. The origin of this receptor is a person aged 70 to 80 with COVID-19, enrolled during active disease. This chain connects TRBV30 to TRBJ2-2; D is ambiguous. The CDR3 DNA reads TGTGCCTGGAAAAGTGGGTTCGGGTCCGGGGAGCTGTTTTTT. This sequence encodes CAWKSGFGSGELFF.